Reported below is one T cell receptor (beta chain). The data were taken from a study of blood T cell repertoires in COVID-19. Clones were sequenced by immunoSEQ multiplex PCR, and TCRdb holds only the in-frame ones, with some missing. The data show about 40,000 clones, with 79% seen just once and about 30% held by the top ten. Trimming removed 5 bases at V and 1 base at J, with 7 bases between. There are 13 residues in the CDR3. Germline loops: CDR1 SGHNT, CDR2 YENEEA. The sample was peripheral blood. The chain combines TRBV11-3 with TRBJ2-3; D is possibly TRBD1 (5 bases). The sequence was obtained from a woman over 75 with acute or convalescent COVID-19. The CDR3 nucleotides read TGTGCCAGCAGCCTACAGGGCACAGATACGCAGTATTTT. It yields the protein CASSLQGTDTQYF.